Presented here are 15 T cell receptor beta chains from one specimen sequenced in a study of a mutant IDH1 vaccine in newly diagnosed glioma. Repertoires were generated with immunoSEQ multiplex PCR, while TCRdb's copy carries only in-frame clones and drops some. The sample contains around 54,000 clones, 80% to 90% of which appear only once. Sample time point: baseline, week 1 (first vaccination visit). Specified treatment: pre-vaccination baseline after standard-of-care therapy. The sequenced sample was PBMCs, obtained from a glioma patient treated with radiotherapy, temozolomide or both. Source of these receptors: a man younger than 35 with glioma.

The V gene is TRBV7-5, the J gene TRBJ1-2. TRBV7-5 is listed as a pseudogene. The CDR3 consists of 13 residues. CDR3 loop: CARSPDELDGYTF. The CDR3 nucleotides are TGTGCCAGAAGCCCTGACGAGTTGGATGGCTACACCTTC.

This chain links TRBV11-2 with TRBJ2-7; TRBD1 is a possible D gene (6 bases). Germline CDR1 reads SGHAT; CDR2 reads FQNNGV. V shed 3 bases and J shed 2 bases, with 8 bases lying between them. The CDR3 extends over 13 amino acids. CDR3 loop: CASSLGATYEQYF. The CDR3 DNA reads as TGTGCCAGCAGCTTGGGGGCCACCTACGAGCAGTACTTC.

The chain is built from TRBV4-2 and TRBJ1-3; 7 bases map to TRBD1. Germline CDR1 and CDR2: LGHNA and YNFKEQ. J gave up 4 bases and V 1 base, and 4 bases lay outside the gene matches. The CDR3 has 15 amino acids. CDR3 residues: CASSQGAGGGNTIYF. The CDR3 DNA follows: TGTGCCAGCAGCCAAGGGGCAGGGGGGGGAAACACCATATATTTT.

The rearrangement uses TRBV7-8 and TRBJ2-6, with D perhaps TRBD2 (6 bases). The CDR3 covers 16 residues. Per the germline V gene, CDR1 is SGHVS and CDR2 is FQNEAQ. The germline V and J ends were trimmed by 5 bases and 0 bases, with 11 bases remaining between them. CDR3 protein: CASSVFGSSGANVLTF. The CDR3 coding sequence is TGTGCCAGCAGCGTATTCGGGAGCTCTGGGGCCAACGTCCTGACTTTC.

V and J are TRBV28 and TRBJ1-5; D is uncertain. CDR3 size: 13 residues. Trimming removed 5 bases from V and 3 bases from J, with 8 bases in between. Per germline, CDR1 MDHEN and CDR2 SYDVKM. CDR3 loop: CASSLDINQPQHF. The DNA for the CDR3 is TGTGCCAGCAGTCTAGACATCAATCAGCCCCAGCATTTT.

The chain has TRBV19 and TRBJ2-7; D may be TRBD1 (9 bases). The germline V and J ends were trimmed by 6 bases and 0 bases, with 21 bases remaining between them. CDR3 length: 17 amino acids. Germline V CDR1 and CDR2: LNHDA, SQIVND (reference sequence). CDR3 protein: CASSPGTGTRTSYEQYF. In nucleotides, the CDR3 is TGTGCCAGTAGCCCCGGGACAGGGACTAGAACCTCCTACGAGCAGTACTTC.

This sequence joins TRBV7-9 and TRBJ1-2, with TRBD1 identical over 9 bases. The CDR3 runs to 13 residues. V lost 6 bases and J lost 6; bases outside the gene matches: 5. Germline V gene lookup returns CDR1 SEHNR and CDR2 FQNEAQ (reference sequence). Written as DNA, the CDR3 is TGTGCCAGCAGACGTGGGACAGGGAATGGCTACACCTTC. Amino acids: CASRRGTGNGYTF.

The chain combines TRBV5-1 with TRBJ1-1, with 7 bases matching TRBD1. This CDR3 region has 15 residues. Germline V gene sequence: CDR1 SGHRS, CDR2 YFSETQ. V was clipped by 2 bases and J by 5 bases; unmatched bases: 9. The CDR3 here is CASSFGTVGETEAFF. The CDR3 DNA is TGCGCCAGCAGCTTTGGGACAGTGGGTGAGACTGAAGCTTTCTTT. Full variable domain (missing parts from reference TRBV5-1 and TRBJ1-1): KAGVTQTPRYLIKTRGQQVTLSCSPISGHRSVSWYQQTPGQGLQFLFEYFSETQRNKGNFPGRFSGRQFSNSRSEMNVSTLELGDSALYLCASSFGTVGETEAFFGQGTRLTVV.

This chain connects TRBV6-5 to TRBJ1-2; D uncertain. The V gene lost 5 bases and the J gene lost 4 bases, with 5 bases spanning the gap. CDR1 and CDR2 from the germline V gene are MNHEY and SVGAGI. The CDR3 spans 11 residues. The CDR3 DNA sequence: TGTGCCAGCAGTATTGGCTATGGCTACACCTTC. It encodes CASSIGYGYTF.

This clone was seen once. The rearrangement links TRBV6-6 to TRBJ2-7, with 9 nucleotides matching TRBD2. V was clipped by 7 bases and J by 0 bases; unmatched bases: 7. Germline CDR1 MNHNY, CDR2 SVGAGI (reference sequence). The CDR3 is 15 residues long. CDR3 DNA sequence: TGTGCCAGCACTTTACTAGCGGGCCCCTCCTACGAGCAGTACTTC. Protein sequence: CASTLLAGPSYEQYF.

Written as DNA, the CDR3 is TGCGCCAGCAGCCCCGGTGGAGGCCTCTATGGCTACACCTTC. The encoded protein is CASSPGGGLYGYTF. J is TRBJ1-2 and V is TRBV5-1; D not certain. CDR3 length equals 14 residues. Looked up from germline, CDR1 is SGHRS and CDR2 is YFSETQ. V shed 4 bases and J shed 4 bases, with 14 bases lying between them.

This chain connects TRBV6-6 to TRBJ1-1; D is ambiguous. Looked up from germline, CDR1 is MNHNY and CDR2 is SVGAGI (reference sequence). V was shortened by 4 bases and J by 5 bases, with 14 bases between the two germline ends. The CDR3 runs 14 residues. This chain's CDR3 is CASSSLIRETEAFF. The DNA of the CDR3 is TGTGCCAGCAGTTCGCTTATTAGGGAGACTGAAGCTTTCTTT.

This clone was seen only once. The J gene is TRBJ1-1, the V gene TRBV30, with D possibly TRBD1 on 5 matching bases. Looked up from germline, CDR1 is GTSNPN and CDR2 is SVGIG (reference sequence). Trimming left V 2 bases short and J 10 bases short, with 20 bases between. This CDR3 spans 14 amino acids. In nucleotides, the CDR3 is TGTGCCTGGAGTTCTCAACCCATGACCGGGACAGCTTTCTTT. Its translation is CAWSSQPMTGTAFF.

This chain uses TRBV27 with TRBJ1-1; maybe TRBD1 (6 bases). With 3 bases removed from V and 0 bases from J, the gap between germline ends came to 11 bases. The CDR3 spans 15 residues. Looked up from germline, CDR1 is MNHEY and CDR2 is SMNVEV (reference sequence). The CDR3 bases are TGTGCCAGCAGTTTCGGGGGCAGGGTGAACACTGAAGCTTTCTTT. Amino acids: CASSFGGRVNTEAFF.

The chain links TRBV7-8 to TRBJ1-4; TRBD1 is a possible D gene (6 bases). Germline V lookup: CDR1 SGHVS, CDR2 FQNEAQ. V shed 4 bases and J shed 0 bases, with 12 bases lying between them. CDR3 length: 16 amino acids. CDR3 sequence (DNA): TGTGCCAGCAGCTCCCGGGACACGCCAACTAATGAAAAACTGTTTTTT. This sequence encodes CASSSRDTPTNEKLFF. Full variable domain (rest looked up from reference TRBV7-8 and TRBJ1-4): GAGVSQSPRYKVAKRGQDVALRCDPISGHVSLFWYQQALGQGPEFLTYFQNEAQLDKSGLPSDRFFAERPEGSVSTLKIQRTQQEDSAVYLCASSSRDTPTNEKLFFGSGTQLSVL.